This T cell receptor (beta chain) was recovered during a study of synovial regulatory T cells in juvenile arthritis. Here immunoSEQ multiplex PCR was the method, and the copy in TCRdb shows in-frame clones only, minus some. Seen in this sample are 6,000 or so clones; the ten most common clones hold under 0.8%. Per the germline V gene, CDR1 is SQVTM and CDR2 is ANQGSEA. CDR3 length equals 12 residues. Nucleotide data are not available. Source material: Treg cells from blood. Subset indicated: remaining (HLA-DR-negative) circulating blood Treg cells. This TCR came from a donor aged 2-35 years with juvenile idiopathic arthritis. The chain joins TRBV29-1 to TRBJ2-5; no DNA is available, so the TRBD1 call from TCRdb remains unchecked. CDR3 sequence: CSVENRQETQYF.